The rows below give T cell receptor beta chains drawn from one sample of a study of cytomegalovirus exposure and HLA in healthy donors. Profiled with immunoSEQ multiplex PCR; TCRdb holds only in-frame clones, not every one. The sample contains a few hundred thousand clones, over 60% of which appear only once. The sequencing sample was made of PBMCs. These receptors originate from a man aged 35 to 55 in good health and CMV-seronegative. CDR3s include the opening cysteine and the closing phenylalanine or tryptophan. The D gene is left open where the match is weak. Size values are once, few and many counts, or a class for expanded clones, and some rows have none.

NA	NA	TRBV6-6	TRBJ2-3	TGTGCCAGCAGTTATTCGCGGATGGGAGATACGCAGTATTTT	CASSYSRMGDTQYF
TRBD2	NA	TRBV19	TRBJ2-7	TGTGCCAGTAGTAGGCCGGGAGGTTACTACGAGCAGTACTTC	CASSRPGGYYEQYF
NA	NA	TRBV13	TRBJ1-3	TGTGCCAGCAGCACGATTGACAGCTATGGAAACACCATATATTTT	CASSTIDSYGNTIYF
NA	NA	TRBV15	TRBJ1-1	TGTGCCACCAGCAGGATGGGTGACATGAACACTGAAGCTTTCTTT	CATSRMGDMNTEAFF
TRBD1	NA	TRBV11-1	TRBJ1-1	TGTGCCAGCAGCCAACGGACAGGGGGCTACAAGAACACTGAAGCTTTCTTT	CASSQRTGGYKNTEAFF
TRBD1	NA	TRBV7-7	TRBJ2-2	TGTGCCAGCAGCTTCCTACCACGGACAGGGGCCGCCCTTTATCAGAACACCGGGGAGCTGTTTTTT	CASSFLPRTGAALYQNTGELFF
NA	NA	TRBV6-1	TRBJ1-5	TGTGCCAGCAGTGAAAGTGGCGGCAGCTATAGCAATCAGCCCCAGCATTTT	CASSESGGSYSNQPQHF
NA	NA	TRBV29-1	TRBJ2-7	TGCAGCGTTCAGGCCGAACTCACCTACGAGCAGTACTTC	CSVQAELTYEQYF
NA	NA	TRBV14	TRBJ1-1	TGTGCCAGCTTCGATCGGTCGGACACTGAAGCTTTCTTT	CASFDRSDTEAFF
TRBD1	NA	TRBV14	TRBJ1-2	TGTGCCAGCAGCCGCACAACAGGGGCAGCTAACTATGGCTACACCTTC	CASSRTTGAANYGYTF
TRBD1	NA	TRBV7-9	TRBJ1-1	TGTGCCAGCAGCCTCAGGACAGGGGGGTTTATGGAAGCTTTCTTT	CASSLRTGGFMEAFF
NA	NA	TRBV28	TRBJ1-5	TGTGCCAGCATGCTATCCGGACATAACGGACAGCCCCAGCATTTT	CASMLSGHNGQPQHF
TRBD1	NA	TRBV27	TRBJ2-7	TGTGCCAGCAGTTTATCCACAGGGGGCTCCTACGAGCAGTACTTC	CASSLSTGGSYEQYF
NA	NA	TRBV19	TRBJ1-6	TGTGCCAGTAGTATGATCCAGTCCAATTCACCCCTCCACTTT	CASSMIQSNSPLHF
NA	NA	TRBV7-8	TRBJ2-5	TGTGCCAGCAGCTTAGCGGGCCCCGCAGAGACCCAGTACTTC	CASSLAGPAETQYF
NA	NA	TRBV4-1	TRBJ2-3	TGCGCCAGCAGCCAACAAGCTGCCGGGGCAGATACGCAGTATTTT	CASSQQAAGADTQYF
NA	NA	TRBV2	TRBJ1-1	TGTGCCAGCAGCCCCCTGAGGGACACTGAAGCTTTCTTT	CASSPLRDTEAFF
TRBD1	once	TRBV5-1	TRBJ1-1	TGCGCCAGCCAGGTAGGGGGCGGGACTGAAGCTTTCTTT	CASQVGGGTEAFF
TRBD1	NA	TRBV6-5	TRBJ2-7	TGTGCCAGCAGTTACGGGACAGGGACTCCCTACGAGCAGTACTTC	CASSYGTGTPYEQYF
NA	NA	TRBV27	TRBJ2-3	TGTGCCAGCAGGGGGGGGGCCATGAATACGCAGTATTTT	CASRGGAMNTQYF
NA	NA	TRBV7-9	TRBJ1-2	TGTGCCAGCAGCTTAGATGGGGCCAGGGAACGGGTTGGCTACACCTTC	CASSLDGARERVGYTF
NA	NA	TRBV14	TRBJ2-3	TGTGCCAGCAGCTCGCCCGGACTCGGCGTCGATACGCAGTATTTT	CASSSPGLGVDTQYF
NA	NA	TRBV6-6	TRBJ2-7	TGTGCCAGCAGTTATCAGGCCTCCTACGAGCAGTACTTC	CASSYQASYEQYF
NA	NA	TRBV7-2	TRBJ2-3	TGTGCCAGCACCCTTGCAGATACGCAGTATTTT	CASTLADTQYF
TRBD1	NA	TRBV27	TRBJ1-3	TGTGCCAGCAGTCCACAGGGGGGAGGAAACACCATATATTTT	CASSPQGGGNTIYF
NA	NA	TRBV2	TRBJ2-3	TGTGCCAGCAGTGATCCGGGGGTCGGCACAGATACGCAGTATTTT	CASSDPGVGTDTQYF
NA	NA	TRBV11-2	TRBJ2-7	TGTGCCAGCAGCCCCATCAGGCACAACTACGAGCAGTACTTC	CASSPIRHNYEQYF
NA	once	TRBV28	TRBJ1-5	TGTGCCAGCAGTTATATCGAGGGTCAGCCCCAGCATTTT	CASSYIEGQPQHF
NA	NA	TRBV10-3	TRBJ1-6	TGTGCCATCAGTGATTCGAGCTCCTATAATTCACCCCTCCACTTT	CAISDSSSYNSPLHF
NA	NA	TRBV10-3	TRBJ2-1	TGTGCCATCGAATCAAGGAGCAGCAATGAGCAGTTCTTC	CAIESRSSNEQFF
NA	NA	TRBV5-5	TRBJ1-5	TGTGCCAGCAGCTTGGACGCCTCCCTTCTAGATCAGCCCCAGCATTTT	CASSLDASLLDQPQHF